The 18 T cell receptor beta chains below were found in one sample sequenced in a study of Graves' ophthalmopathy and Graves' hyperthyroidism. RNA transcripts were the template, and TCR beta CDR3 regions were amplified from them. Scientists carried out first-round RT-PCR using HTBI primers and then a second-round multiplex PCR. TCRdb called the multiplex PCR reads again in MiXCR, with one record for every CDR3 protein. The data contain 400,000 to 450,000 distinct CDR3 sequences, approximately 21% of them singletons. The sequenced sample consisted of peripheral blood. These receptors were obtained from a woman between 18 and 29 years old with stable Graves' hyperthyroidism.

The gene calls are TRBV6-5 and TRBJ2-7; D unresolved. Germline loops: CDR1 MNHEY, CDR2 SVGAGI. CDR3 size: 11 residues. The V end was cut by 4 bases, the J end by 5 bases, with 6 bases between. The CDR3 here is CASSSRHEQYF. The CDR3 nucleotides are TGTGCCAGCAGTTCCCGCCACGAGCAGTACTTC.

A note on this clonotype: Just one base apart from a much larger clone, this may be a read error. The conserved phenylalanine or tryptophan is not found at the CDR3 terminus, so this likely reflects a read error. The chain links TRBV18 to TRBJ2-5, with D possibly TRBD1 on 6 matching bases. Germline V CDR1 and CDR2: KGHSH, LQKENI. Trimming removed 4 bases at V and 4 bases at J, with 16 bases between. The CDR3 spans 15 residues. In DNA form, the CDR3 reads TGTGCCAGCTCACGAGGGGGTGGACTCGGAGAGACCCAGTACTCC. Its translation: CASSRGGGLGETQYS.

The sample holds many counts of this clonotype. This chain links TRBV9 with TRBJ2-7, with unresolved D. Germline V gene data show CDR1 as SGDLS and CDR2 as YYNGEE. Trimming pared 0 bases from V and 6 bases from J, leaving 10 bases between. This CDR3 contains 13 residues. The CDR3 region is CASSVGLDGEQYF. The CDR3 region has the DNA TGTGCCAGCAGCGTAGGTCTGGACGGCGAGCAGTACTTC.

There are many counts of this clonotype. The rearrangement uses TRBV15 and TRBJ1-6; D is unresolved. CDR3 size: 14 residues. Trimming pared 1 base from V and 10 bases from J, leaving 11 bases between. The germline V gene encodes CDR1 LNHNV and CDR2 YYDKDF (reference sequence). The CDR3 DNA reads TGTGCCACCAGCAGAGTGGAGGGCTCCTCACCCCTCCACTTT. Protein: CATSRVEGSSPLHF.

This clonotype was found many times. The rearrangement links TRBV9 to TRBJ2-2, with no clear D. The ends were cut back, 0 bases at V and 0 bases at J, with 12 bases in the middle. The germline V gene encodes CDR1 SGDLS and CDR2 YYNGEE. This CDR3 is 17 amino acids long. Written as DNA, the CDR3 is TGTGCCAGCAGCGTAGGGTATGGTGGGTCGAACACCGGGGAGCTGTTTTTT. Translation gives CASSVGYGGSNTGELFF.

This clonotype was seen at least ten times. The chain is built from TRBV6-1 and TRBJ1-1, with 7 bases aligning to TRBD1. The CDR3 is 12 residues long. V lost 3 bases and J lost 10; bases outside the gene matches: 5. Germline CDR1 reads MNHNS; CDR2 reads SASEGT. The CDR3 sequence is CASSDSTGRAFF. The CDR3 bases are TGTGCCAGCAGTGATTCGACAGGGCGAGCTTTCTTT.

J is TRBJ1-6 and V is TRBV12-3 or TRBV12-4, with TRBD1 matching over 8 bases. Trimming at V came to 5 bases and at J to 7 bases, leaving 7 bases not matched to a gene. The CDR3 runs to 15 residues. The CDR3 is CASSPGTGVNSPLHF. The CDR3 DNA reads as TGTGCCAGCAGTCCAGGGACAGGTGTCAATTCACCCCTCCACTTT.

V gene TRBV12-3 or TRBV12-4 combines with J gene TRBJ1-1, with unresolved D. V was clipped by 3 bases and J by 3 bases, with 8 bases between them. CDR3 length: 13 amino acids. The DNA for the CDR3 is TGTGCCAGCAGTTTTAGGTCGGACACTGAAGCTTTCTTT. Its protein product is CASSFRSDTEAFF.

This clonotype was counted many times. The genes are TRBV29-1 and TRBJ1-1; D might be TRBD1 (6 bases). The CDR3 contains 14 residues. Per germline, CDR1 SQVTM and CDR2 ANQGSEA. V lost 3 bases and J 4 bases, leaving 15 bases between the germline ends. The CDR3 DNA sequence: TGCAGCGTTGACCTTGGGGGGCAGGTCACTGAAGCTTTCTTT. Its translation is CSVDLGGQVTEAFF.

The chain is built from TRBV30 and TRBJ1-1; unclear D gene. The V gene lost 7 bases and the J gene lost 2 bases, with 14 bases spanning the gap. This CDR3 spans 13 amino acids. Germline loops: CDR1 GTSNPN, CDR2 SVGIG (reference sequence). The DNA of the CDR3 is TGTGCCTCTAAAGTTGGGGTAAACACTGAAGCTTTCTTT. This gives the protein CASKVGVNTEAFF. Filled out from reference TRBV30 and TRBJ1-1, the complete variable domain reads SQTIHQWPATLVQPVGSPLSLECTVEGTSNPNLYWYRQAAGRGLQLLFYSVGIGQISSEVPQNLSASRPQDRQFILSSKKLLLSDSGFYLCASKVGVNTEAFFGQGTRLTVV.

This clonotype was picked up many times. This could be a read error, since a much larger clone is one nucleotide away. The chain recombines TRBV2 with TRBJ2-7; D gene unclear. Germline V gene sequence: CDR1 SNHLY, CDR2 FYNNEI. The CDR3 spans 10 residues. V lost 9 bases to trimming and J lost 6 bases, with 9 bases between them. The DNA for the CDR3 is TGTGCCAGTTCAGTCTGCGAGCAGTACTTC. As protein: CASSVCEQYF.

This clonotype was seen many times. The V gene is TRBV12-3 or TRBV12-4, the J gene TRBJ1-2; possibly TRBD1 for D (5 bases). CDR3 length: 13 residues. The V gene lost 0 bases and the J gene lost 6 bases, with 8 bases spanning the gap. CDR3 nucleotides: TGTGCCAGCAGTTTAGCTAGGGGCAATGGCTACACCTTC. Its protein is CASSLARGNGYTF.

The rearrangement joins TRBV5-5 to TRBJ1-1; no clear D gene. Trimming left V 0 bases short and J 2 bases short, with 11 bases between. This CDR3 is 15 amino acids long. The germline V gene encodes CDR1 SGHKS and CDR2 YYEKEE (reference sequence). The CDR3 coding sequence is TGTGCCAGCAGCTTGGTCGCCCGAGGAAACACTGAAGCTTTCTTT. This codes for CASSLVARGNTEAFF.

The table lists this clonotype with many counts. The V and J genes are TRBV29-1 and TRBJ2-7; D uncertain. CDR1 is SQVTM and CDR2 is ANQGSEA in the germline V gene. V lost 1 base and J 2 bases, leaving 6 bases between the germline ends. This CDR3 is built from 12 residues. This chain's CDR3 is CSVEVAPYEQYF. The CDR3 nucleotides read TGCAGCGTTGAAGTAGCTCCCTACGAGCAGTACTTC.

This clonotype showed up many times. The CDR3 protein is CASSGGAGTNQPQHF. The DNA for the CDR3 is TGTGCCAGCAGTGGGGGCGCCGGTACAAATCAGCCCCAGCATTTT. The chain carries TRBV2 and TRBJ1-5; possibly TRBD1 for D (5 bases). Trimming pared 4 bases from V and 4 bases from J, leaving 14 bases between. The CDR3 runs to 15 residues. Germline V gene data show CDR1 as SNHLY and CDR2 as FYNNEI.

This clonotype was detected many times. The V call is TRBV20-1, the J call TRBJ2-7; 8 bases match TRBD1. CDR3 length equals 14 residues. Germline CDR1 is DFQATT and CDR2 is SNEGSKA (reference sequence). V was pared by 5 bases and J by 1 base, with 7 bases of the junction left unmatched. CDR3 loop: CSAGDRGISYEQYF. CDR3 nucleotide sequence: TGCAGTGCTGGCGACAGGGGCATTTCCTACGAGCAGTACTTC.

This clonotype has more than one count but fewer than ten. This rearrangement joins TRBV27 to TRBJ1-1, with D maybe TRBD1 (5 bases). CDR1 MNHEY and CDR2 SMNVEV come from the germline V gene (reference sequence). This CDR3 region has 15 residues. Trimming removed 7 bases at V and 0 bases at J, with 15 bases between. DNA of the CDR3: TGTGCCAGCACTCCTATCGAGGGGTTGAACACTGAAGCTTTCTTT. This encodes CASTPIEGLNTEAFF.

This clonotype was seen many times. The chain has TRBV19 and TRBJ1-5; D possibly corresponds to TRBD1 (5 bases). The CDR3 length is 15 residues. Germline V gives CDR1 LNHDA, CDR2 SQIVND (reference sequence). Trimming pared 7 bases from V and 0 bases from J, leaving 13 bases between. The CDR3 DNA reads TGTGCCAGTAAAACAGGATTATATAGCAATCAGCCCCAGCATTTT. Protein: CASKTGLYSNQPQHF. Using reference TRBV19 and TRBJ1-5 for the parts outside the CDR3, the full variable domain is DGGITQSPKYLFRKEGQNVTLSCEQNLNHDAMYWYRQDPGQGLRLIYYSQIVNDFQKGDIAEGYSVSREKKESFPLTVTSAQKNPTAFYLCASKTGLYSNQPQHFGDGTRLSIL.